The clone carrying this TCR beta chain has a handful of counts. This specimen belongs to a study of blood T cell repertoires in COVID-19. Looking at the study overall: Spain, Italy and the United States supplied samples that represented acute and convalescent COVID-19. Sources were T cells, B-cell-depleted T cells, or PBMCs; the material itself was cDNA or gDNA.

Authors' data handling: Reference gene primer amplification gave nucleated cell count estimates. Repertoires were generated with immunoSEQ multiplex PCR, while TCRdb's copy carries only in-frame clones and drops some. V and J calls and clone size follow that table, whereas D and trimming were derived from the DNA. The repertoire consists of 150,000 to 200,000 clones, with approximately 87% occurring once and the leading ten covering over 15%. Patients in Seattle were enrolled during active infection, then followed longitudinally. This CDR3 contains 15 residues. Germline values: CDR1 SQVTM, CDR2 ANQGSEA. V was clipped by 3 bases and J by 0 bases, with 12 bases between them.

J is TRBJ2-1 and V is TRBV29-1; D remains unclear. The sample comprised peripheral blood. The receptor's source is a person aged 70 to 80 with COVID-19, enrolled during active disease. In DNA form, the CDR3 reads TGCAGCGTTGAGGCAGAATCCAGCTCCTACAATGAGCAGTTCTTC. Residues: CSVEAESSSYNEQFF.